This T cell receptor (beta chain) was identified in a study of T-cell reconstitution after alpha-beta-depleted transplantation in children. Overall study results and limits: After transplant, high TCRbeta diversity at day 60 in some patients arose from surviving recipient T cells and thymic progenitors. Several hundred expanded graft clones reportedly were the source of alpha-beta T cells about two months after transplant.

With respect to this clonotype: The antigen remains unidentified.

The CDR3 sequence is 16 residues long. Germline assignment: CDR1 SGHRS and CDR2 YFSETQ. V gave up 4 bases and J gave up 6 bases; unmatched junction bases: 14. This sample's TCRbeta library carried unique molecular identifier barcodes. TCRdb passed the PCR reads through MiXCR, listing each CDR3 protein once. The sample has 750,000 to 950,000 distinct CDR3 sequences, roughly 15% seen once. This rearrangement joins TRBV5-1 to TRBJ2-5; TRBD2 matches at 8 bases. This TCR derives from a male patient between 5 and 17 years old who had a stem cell transplant for acute lymphoblastic leukemia, so the T cells may come from the graft donor. The specimen comprised PBMCs, mostly from graft donor cells, sampled 360 days after TCRalphabeta/CD19-depleted stem cell transplant. In DNA form, the CDR3 reads TGCGCCAGCAGCCACCCACACCGGACTAGCATTAAGACCCAGTACTTC. This codes for CASSHPHRTSIKTQYF.